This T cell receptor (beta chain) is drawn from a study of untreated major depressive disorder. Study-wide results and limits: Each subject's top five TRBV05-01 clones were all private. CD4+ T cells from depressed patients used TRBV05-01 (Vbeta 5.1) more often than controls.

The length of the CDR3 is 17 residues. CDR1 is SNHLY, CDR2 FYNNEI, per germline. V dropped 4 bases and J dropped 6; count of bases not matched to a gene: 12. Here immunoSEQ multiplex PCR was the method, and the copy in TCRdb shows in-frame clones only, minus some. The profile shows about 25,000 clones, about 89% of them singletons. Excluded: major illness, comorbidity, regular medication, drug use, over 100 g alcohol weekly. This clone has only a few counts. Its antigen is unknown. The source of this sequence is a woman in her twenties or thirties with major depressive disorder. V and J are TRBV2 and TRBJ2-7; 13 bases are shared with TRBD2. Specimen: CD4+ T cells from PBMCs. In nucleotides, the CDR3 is TGTGCCAGCAGTGGGGGAAGCTACGGACTAGCGGGAGTCGAGCAGTACTTC. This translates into CASSGGSYGLAGVEQYF. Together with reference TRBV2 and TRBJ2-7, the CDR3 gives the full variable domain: EPEVTQTPSHQVTQMGQEVILRCVPISNHLYFYWYRQILGQKVEFLVSFYNNEISEKSEIFDDQFSVERPDGSNFTLKIRSTKLEDSAMYFCASSGGSYGLAGVEQYFGPGTRLTVT.